This TCR beta chain was captured by sequencing in a study of radiation and T cells in renal cell carcinoma. The germline V gene has CDR1 LNHDA and CDR2 SQIVND (reference sequence). This CDR3 comprises 15 residues. Between the trimmed V and J ends, which lost 6 bases and 5 bases, there was a span of 14 bases. Time point meaning: blood 4 weeks post-SBRT, at nephrectomy. The treatment here: 15 Gy SBRT to primary tumor, nephrectomy 4 weeks later. This clone was detected a few times. Sequencing was performed with immunoSEQ multiplex PCR; in TCRdb, only in-frame clones are kept and a portion is missing. Of tens of thousands of clones detected, around three quarters appear once; the ten largest clones hold less than 8%.

This receptor was obtained from a man in his 60s with renal cell carcinoma. Sequencing was performed on blood, taken from a patient whose treatment included radiotherapy and nephrectomy. The genes are TRBV19 and TRBJ1-6; D not resolved. This CDR3 is CASRTRPNNNSPLHF. The CDR3 coding sequence is TGTGCCAGTAGGACCCGACCGAATAATAATTCACCCCTCCACTTT.